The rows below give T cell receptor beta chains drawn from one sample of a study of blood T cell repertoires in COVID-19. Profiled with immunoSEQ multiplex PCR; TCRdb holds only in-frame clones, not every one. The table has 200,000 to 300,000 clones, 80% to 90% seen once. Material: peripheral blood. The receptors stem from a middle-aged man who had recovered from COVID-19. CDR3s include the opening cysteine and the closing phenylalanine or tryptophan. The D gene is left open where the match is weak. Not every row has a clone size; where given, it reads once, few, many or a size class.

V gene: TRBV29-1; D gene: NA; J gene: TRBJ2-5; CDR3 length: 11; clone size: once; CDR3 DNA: TGCAGCGTGCGGACAGAAGAGACCCAGTACTTC; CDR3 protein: CSVRTEETQYF
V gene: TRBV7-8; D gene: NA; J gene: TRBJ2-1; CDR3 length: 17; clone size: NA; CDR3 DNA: TGTGCCAGCAGCCCCCGGCGGAGCGCCTCGGCTGGCAATGAGCAGTTCTTC; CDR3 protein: CASSPRRSASAGNEQFF
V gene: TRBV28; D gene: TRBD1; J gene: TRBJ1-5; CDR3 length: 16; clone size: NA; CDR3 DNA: TGTGCCAGCAGTTCCTCCGGACAGGGGATAGGCCAGCCCCAGCATTTT; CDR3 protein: CASSSSGQGIGQPQHF
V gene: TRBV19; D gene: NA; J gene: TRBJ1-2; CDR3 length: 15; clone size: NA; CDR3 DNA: TGTGCCAGTACAAAGTCCTTTTCTACCCCCTATCGCTACACCTTC; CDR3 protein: CASTKSFSTPYRYTF
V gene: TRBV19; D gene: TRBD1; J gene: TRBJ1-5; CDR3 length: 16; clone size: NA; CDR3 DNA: TGTGCCAGTAGTCGACCTGGGACAGCTAGCAATCAGCCCCAGCATTTT; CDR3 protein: CASSRPGTASNQPQHF
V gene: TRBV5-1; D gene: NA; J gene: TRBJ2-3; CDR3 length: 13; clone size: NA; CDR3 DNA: TGCGCCAGCAATTTGGGGGCCGGGGATACGCAGTATTTT; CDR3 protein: CASNLGAGDTQYF
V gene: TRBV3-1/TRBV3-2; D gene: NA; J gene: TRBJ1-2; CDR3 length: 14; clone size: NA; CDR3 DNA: TGTGCCAGCAGCCAAGATACAGGGTGGAGCGGCTACACCTTC; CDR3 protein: CASSQDTGWSGYTF
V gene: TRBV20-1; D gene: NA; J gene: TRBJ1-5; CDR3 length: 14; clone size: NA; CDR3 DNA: TGCAGTGCTAGTGGGGGGCCTCTAAATCAGCCCCAGCATTTT; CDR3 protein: CSASGGPLNQPQHF
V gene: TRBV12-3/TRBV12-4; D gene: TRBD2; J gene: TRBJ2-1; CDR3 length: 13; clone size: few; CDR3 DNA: TGTGCCAGCAGTCCCCGGACTAGCGGGAAGACGTTCTTC; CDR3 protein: CASSPRTSGKTFF
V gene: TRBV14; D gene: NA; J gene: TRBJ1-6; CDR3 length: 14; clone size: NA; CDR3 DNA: TGTGCCAGCGGAAAGTCGGGGGGCGGCTCACCCCTCCACTTT; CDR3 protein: CASGKSGGGSPLHF